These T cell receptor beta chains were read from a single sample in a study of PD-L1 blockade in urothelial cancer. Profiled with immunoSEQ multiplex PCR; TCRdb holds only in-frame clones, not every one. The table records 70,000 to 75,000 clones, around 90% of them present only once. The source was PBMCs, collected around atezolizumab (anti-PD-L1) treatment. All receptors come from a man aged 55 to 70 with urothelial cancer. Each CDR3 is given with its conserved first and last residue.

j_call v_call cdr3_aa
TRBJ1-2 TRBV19 CASSFNAGQGAWRAGSYTF
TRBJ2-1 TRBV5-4 CASSLDGGGANEQFF
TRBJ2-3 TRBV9 CASSPRSGGVGDTQYF
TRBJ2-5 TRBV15 CATTPGHPLRETQYF
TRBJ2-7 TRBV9 CASSVAASGVYEQYF
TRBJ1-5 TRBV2 CASLGEGTGNQPQHF
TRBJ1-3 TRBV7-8 CASSYRGSGNTIYF
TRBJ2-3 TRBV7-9 CASSQGTDTQYF
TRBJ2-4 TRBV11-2 CASSSPSGGEKNIQYF
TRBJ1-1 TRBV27 CASSPPTAKNTEAFF
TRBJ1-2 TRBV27 CASSLFQGADYGYTF
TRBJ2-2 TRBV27 CASSSSDFIWASGETNTGELFF
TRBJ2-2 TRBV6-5 CASSYQTAGELFF
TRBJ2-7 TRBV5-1 CASSLTSGSTEQYF
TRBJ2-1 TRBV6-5 CASTPSTSGVNEQFF
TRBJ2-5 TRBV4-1 CASRPTGGGETQYF
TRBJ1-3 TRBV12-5 CASGITTGLASGNTIYF
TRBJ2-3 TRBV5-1 CASSLAGSTDTQYF
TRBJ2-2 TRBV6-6 CASRPQGANTGELFF
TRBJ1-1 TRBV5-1 CASSLFGSGTNTEAFF
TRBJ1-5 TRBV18 CASSPQGQGAVGNQPQHF
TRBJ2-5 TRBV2 CASQQVAGGWETQYF
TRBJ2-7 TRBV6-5 CASSYSQGSNYEQYF
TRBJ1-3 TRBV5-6 CASSLLGHRSSGNTIYF
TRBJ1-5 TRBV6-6 CASSYFSSGGNQPQHF
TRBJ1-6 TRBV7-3 CASSLSGGDSPLHF
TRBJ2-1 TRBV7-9 CASSFRGSSYNEQFF
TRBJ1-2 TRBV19 CASSTGTGDLYGYTF
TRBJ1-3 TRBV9 CASSVGLSGNTIYF
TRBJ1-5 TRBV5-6 CASSYGPSPSNQPQHF